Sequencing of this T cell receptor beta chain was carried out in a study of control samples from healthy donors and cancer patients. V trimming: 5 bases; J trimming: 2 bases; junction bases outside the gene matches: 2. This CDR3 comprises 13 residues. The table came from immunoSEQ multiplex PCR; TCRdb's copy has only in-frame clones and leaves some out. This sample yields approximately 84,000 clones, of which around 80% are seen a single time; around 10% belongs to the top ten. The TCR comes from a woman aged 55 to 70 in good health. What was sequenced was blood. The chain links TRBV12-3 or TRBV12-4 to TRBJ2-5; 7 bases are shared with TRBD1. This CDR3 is CASSRDRQETQYF. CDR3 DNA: TGTGCCAGCAGTCGGGACAGACAAGAGACCCAGTACTTC.